This T cell receptor (beta chain) is from a study of glioma-infiltrating T cells. This clonotype was seen at least ten times. The iRepertoire nested amplicon-rescue multiplex PCR amplified TCR alpha and beta CDR3s from RNA. For one-step reverse transcription and amplification, about 85-400 ng of tissue mRNA or PBMC total RNA was used. Each CDR3 protein is one row after TCRdb ran MiXCR on the multiplex PCR reads. The table includes approximately 120,000 distinct CDR3 sequences, around 23% detected once. The CDR3 loop spans 14 amino acids. Trimming shortened V by 1 base and J by 3 bases, and 8 bases separated the two germline ends. Germline CDR1 reads KGHSH; CDR2 reads LQKENI.

The chain links TRBV18 to TRBJ2-3, with D uncertain. This receptor was identified in a human donor with low-grade glioma or glioblastoma, undergoing nonglioma brain surgery, or in good health (not recorded which). The source material was glioma tissue, nonneoplastic brain tissue, or PBMCs (not recorded which). The CDR3 DNA sequence: TGTGCCAGCTCACCACAATTAGGGACAGATACGCAGTATTTT. Translated: CASSPQLGTDTQYF.